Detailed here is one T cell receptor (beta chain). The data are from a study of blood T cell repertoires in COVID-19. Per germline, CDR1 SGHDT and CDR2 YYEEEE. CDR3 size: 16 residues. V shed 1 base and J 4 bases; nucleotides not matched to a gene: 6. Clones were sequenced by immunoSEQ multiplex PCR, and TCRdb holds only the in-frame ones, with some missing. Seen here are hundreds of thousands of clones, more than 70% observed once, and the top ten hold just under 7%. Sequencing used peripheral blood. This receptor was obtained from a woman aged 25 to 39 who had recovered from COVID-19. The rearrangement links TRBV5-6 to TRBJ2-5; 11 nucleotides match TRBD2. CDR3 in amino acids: CASSLNSGGAGETQYF. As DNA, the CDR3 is TGTGCCAGCAGCTTGAATAGCGGGGGGGCTGGAGAGACCCAGTACTTC.